These 12 T cell receptor beta chains were sequenced from one sample in a study of blood T cell repertoires in COVID-19. Sequencing was performed with immunoSEQ multiplex PCR; in TCRdb, only in-frame clones are kept and a portion is missing. The sample lists about 18,000 clones, over 70% seen once, with approximately 10% in the top ten. The sequenced sample was peripheral blood. These receptors all come from a man at least 80 years old with acute or convalescent COVID-19.

This clone was seen only once. The rearrangement links TRBV4-3 to TRBJ1-6; maybe TRBD1 (6 bases). In germline, CDR1 is LGHNA, CDR2 YSLEER. This CDR3 has 15 residues. V was trimmed by 2 bases and J by 11 bases, leaving 16 bases between them. The CDR3, as DNA: TGCGCCAGCAGCCAATGGGTGGGGGCGAAGGCACCCCTCCACTTT. This gives the protein CASSQWVGAKAPLHF.

The chain is built from TRBV5-1 and TRBJ2-1; possibly TRBD2 for D (5 bases). The CDR3 runs 15 residues. The germline V gene encodes CDR1 SGHRS and CDR2 YFSETQ. V was pared by 5 bases and J by 0 bases, with 12 bases between. The CDR3 region is CASRPTGSSYNEQFF. The CDR3 region has the DNA TGCGCCAGCAGGCCTACTGGGAGCTCCTACAATGAGCAGTTCTTC.

V gene TRBV5-8 combines with J gene TRBJ1-3, with 9 positions matching TRBD1. In germline, CDR1 is SGHTS, CDR2 YDEGEE. V dropped 4 bases and J dropped 1; count of bases not matched to a gene: 3. This CDR3 is 15 amino acids long. The CDR3, as DNA: TGTGCCAGCAGCCCCGGGACAGGGTCTGGAAACACCATATATTTT. Its protein is CASSPGTGSGNTIYF.

CDR3 sequence: CASTSLQGAPPPLHF. CDR3 DNA sequence: TGTGCCAGCACCTCCCTACAGGGGGCACCTCCACCCCTCCACTTT. The V gene is TRBV6-5, the J gene TRBJ1-6; 9 nucleotides match TRBD1. Per the germline V gene, CDR1 is MNHEY and CDR2 is SVGAGI. The CDR3 length is 15 residues. V gave up 7 bases and J gave up 11 bases; unmatched junction bases: 12.

CDR3 sequence (DNA): TGTGCCAGCAAGGGACAGGGTTACAATGAGCAGTTCTTC. Protein: CASKGQGYNEQFF. This sequence joins TRBV2 and TRBJ2-1; 9 bases are shared with TRBD1. J gave up 4 bases and V 7 bases, and 2 bases lay outside the gene matches. Germline CDR1 SNHLY, CDR2 FYNNEI. The CDR3 runs to 13 residues.

The chain recombines TRBV19 with TRBJ2-3; the D gene is possibly TRBD1 (6 bases). Trimming shortened V by 5 bases and J by 5 bases, and 17 bases separated the two germline ends. The CDR3 is 15 residues long. Germline V lookup: CDR1 LNHDA, CDR2 SQIVND (reference sequence). The CDR3 region has the DNA TGTGCCAGTAGTCCTGCCAGGGGAGCAGAAGATACGCAGTATTTT. Its translation is CASSPARGAEDTQYF.

The chain recombines TRBV4-1 with TRBJ2-3; 7 nucleotides align to TRBD2. V dropped 1 base and J dropped 1; count of bases not matched to a gene: 14. This CDR3 has 19 residues. CDR1 and CDR2 (germline): MGHRA, YSYEKL. CDR3 in DNA: TGCGCCAGCAGCCAAGCCCTGAGGAGGGGAGGGAGCGGCACAGATACGCAGTATTTT. This gives the protein CASSQALRRGGSGTDTQYF.

CDR3 in DNA: TGCGCCAGCAGCCAAGATCGTGGCGGGGGGATCCAGTTCTTC. It encodes CASSQDRGGGIQFF. The chain has TRBV4-1 and TRBJ2-1; 8 nucleotides line up with TRBD2. The germline gives CDR1 MGHRA, CDR2 YSYEKL. V lost 0 bases and J lost 13; bases outside the gene matches: 8. CDR3 size: 14 residues.

The chain combines TRBV6-5 with TRBJ1-5; TRBD1 matches at 8 bases. Germline assignment: CDR1 MNHEY and CDR2 SVGAGI. The ends lost 8 bases at V and 4 bases at J; junction bases unmatched: 4. There are 13 residues in the CDR3. DNA for the CDR3: TGTGCCAGCGGAGGACAGGGTAATCAGCCCCAGCATTTT. It specifies CASGGQGNQPQHF.

The chain carries TRBV5-1 and TRBJ1-1; 8 nucleotides agree with TRBD1. The CDR3 totals 14 residues. The germline V gene encodes CDR1 SGHRS and CDR2 YFSETQ. J gave up 1 base and V 2 bases, and 1 base lay outside the gene matches. CDR3 DNA: TGCGCCAGCAGCTTCGACAGGGGGAACACTGAAGCTTTCTTT. As protein: CASSFDRGNTEAFF.

This chain joins TRBV18 and TRBJ2-3; 14 nucleotides agree with TRBD2. Germline V gene sequence: CDR1 KGHSH, CDR2 LQKENI. V lost 5 bases and J lost 1; bases outside the gene matches: 2. There are 16 residues in the CDR3. CDR3 DNA sequence: TGTGCCAGCTCAAAGACTAGCGGGGGGGGCACAGATACGCAGTATTTT. It translates to CASSKTSGGGTDTQYF.

The V call is TRBV12-5, the J call TRBJ2-1, with 13 bases matching TRBD2. V lost 3 bases and J lost 14; bases outside the gene matches: 7. Germline-derived CDR1 and CDR2 are LGHNT and FRNRAP. This CDR3 is 14 amino acids long. CDR3 coding DNA: TGTGCTAGTGGTTTCGGACTAGCGGGGGAAGCGGAGTTCTTC. It encodes CASGFGLAGEAEFF.